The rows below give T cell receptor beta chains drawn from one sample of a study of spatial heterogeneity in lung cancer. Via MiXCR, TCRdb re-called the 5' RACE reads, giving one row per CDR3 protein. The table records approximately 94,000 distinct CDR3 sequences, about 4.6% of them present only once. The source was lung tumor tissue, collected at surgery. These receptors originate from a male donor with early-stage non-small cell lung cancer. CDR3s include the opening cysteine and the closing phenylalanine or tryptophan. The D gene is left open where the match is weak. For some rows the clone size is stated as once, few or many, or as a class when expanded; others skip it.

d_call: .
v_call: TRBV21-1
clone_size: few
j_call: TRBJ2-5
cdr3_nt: TGTGCCAGCAGCAAATTGTCCCCGGGACCGGGCGTGGTGGTCGAGACCCAGTACTTC
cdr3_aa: CASSKLSPGPGVVVETQYF

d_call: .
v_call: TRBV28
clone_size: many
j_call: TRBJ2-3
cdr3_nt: TGTGCCAGCAGTTTTACCAGGGTAAACACAGATACGCAGTATTTT
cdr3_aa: CASSFTRVNTDTQYF

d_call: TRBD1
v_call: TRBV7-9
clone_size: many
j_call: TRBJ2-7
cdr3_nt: TGTGCCAGCAGCCTTCACACCGGGACAGGGAAATACGAGCAGTACTTC
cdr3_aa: CASSLHTGTGKYEQYF

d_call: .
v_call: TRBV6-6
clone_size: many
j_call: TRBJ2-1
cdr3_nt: TGTGCCAGCAGTTACATCGATGAGCAGTTCTTC
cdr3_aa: CASSYIDEQFF

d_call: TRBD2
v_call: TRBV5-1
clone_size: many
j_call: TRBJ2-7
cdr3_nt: TGCGCCAGCAGCTCAAAGGGCGGGAGAGGCGCCTACGAGCAGTACTTC
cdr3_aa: CASSSKGGRGAYEQYF

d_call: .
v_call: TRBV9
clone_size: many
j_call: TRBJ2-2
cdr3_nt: TGTGCCAGCAGAGACAACGGGGAGCTGTTTTTT
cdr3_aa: CASRDNGELFF

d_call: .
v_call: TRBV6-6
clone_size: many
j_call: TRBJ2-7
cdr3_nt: TGTGCCAGCAGTTTAGAAGGGGCATTGAGCTCCTACGAGCAGTACTTC
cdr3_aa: CASSLEGALSSYEQYF

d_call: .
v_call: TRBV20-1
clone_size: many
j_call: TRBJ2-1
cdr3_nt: TGCAGTGCATATAGGCGGGACTCCCCGCATGAGGAGCAGTTCTTC
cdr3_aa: CSAYRRDSPHEEQFF

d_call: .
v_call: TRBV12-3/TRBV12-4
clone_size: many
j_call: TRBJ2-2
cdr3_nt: TGTGCCAGCAGTTTCGAACCGGGACTTACGAACACCGGGGAGCTGTTTTTT
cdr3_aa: CASSFEPGLTNTGELFF

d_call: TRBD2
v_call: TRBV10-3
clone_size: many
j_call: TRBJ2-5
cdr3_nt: TGTGCCATCAGTGATCCGGGACTAGCGGGAGGGCAGTACTTC
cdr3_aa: CAISDPGLAGGQYF

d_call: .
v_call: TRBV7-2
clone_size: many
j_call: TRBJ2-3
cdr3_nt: TGTGCCAGCAGCCCGTCACCCACAGATACGCAGTATTTT
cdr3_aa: CASSPSPTDTQYF

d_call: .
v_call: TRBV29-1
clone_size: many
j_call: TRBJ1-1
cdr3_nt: TGCAGCGTTCTGGGGGACATGATGAACACTGAAGCTTTCTTT
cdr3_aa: CSVLGDMMNTEAFF

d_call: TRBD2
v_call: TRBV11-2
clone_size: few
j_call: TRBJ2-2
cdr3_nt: TGTGCCTCCCCGGGCCTAGCGGGAAACACCGGGGAGCTGTTTTTT
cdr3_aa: CASPGLAGNTGELFF

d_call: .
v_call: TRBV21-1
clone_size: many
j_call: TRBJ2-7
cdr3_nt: TGTGCCAGCAGCAAAGTGGGGGGGGACATCGAGCAGTACTTC
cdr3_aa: CASSKVGGDIEQYF

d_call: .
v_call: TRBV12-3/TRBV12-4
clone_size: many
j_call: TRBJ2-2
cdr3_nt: TGTGCCAGCAGCTCAAAGCGCCGGGAGCTGTTTTTT
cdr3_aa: CASSSKRRELFF

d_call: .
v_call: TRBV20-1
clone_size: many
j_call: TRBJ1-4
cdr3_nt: TGCAGTGCTAGCTCCGGAGGTGGGGGGCTAAATGAAAAACTGTTTTTT
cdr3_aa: CSASSGGGGLNEKLFF

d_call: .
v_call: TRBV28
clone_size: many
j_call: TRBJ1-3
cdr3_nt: TGTGCCAGCACCTTAGGGGTTTTGGCAAGAAACACCATATATTTT
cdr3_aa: CASTLGVLARNTIYF

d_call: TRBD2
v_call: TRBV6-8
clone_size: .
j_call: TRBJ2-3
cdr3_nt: TGTGCCAGCCCGAGCGGGAGATTCCCTCAACCGACCTCACAAGATACGCAGTATTTT
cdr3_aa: CASPSGRFPQPTSQDTQYF

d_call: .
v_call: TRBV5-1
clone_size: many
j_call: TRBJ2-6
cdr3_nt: TGCGCCAGCAGCGTAAACCCTAGTGCTGGGGCCAACGTCCTGACTTTC
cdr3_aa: CASSVNPSAGANVLTF

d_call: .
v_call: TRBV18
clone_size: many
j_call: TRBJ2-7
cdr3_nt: TGTGCCAGCTCACCAAGGACGTACTACGAGCAGTACTTC
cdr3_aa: CASSPRTYYEQYF

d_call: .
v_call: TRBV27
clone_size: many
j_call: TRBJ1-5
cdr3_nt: TGTGCCAGCAGTTTACAAGGGGACCATCAGCCCCAGCATTTT
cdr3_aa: CASSLQGDHQPQHF

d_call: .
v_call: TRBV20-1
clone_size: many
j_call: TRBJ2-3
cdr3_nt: TGCAGTGCTGAGACGGGCACAGATACGCAGTATTTT
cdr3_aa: CSAETGTDTQYF

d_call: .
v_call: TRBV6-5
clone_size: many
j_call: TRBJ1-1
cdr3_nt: TGTGCCAGCGGGACATCTATAGGAGCTTTCTTT
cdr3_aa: CASGTSIGAFF

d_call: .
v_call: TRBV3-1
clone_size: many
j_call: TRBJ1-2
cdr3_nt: TGTGCCAGCAGCCTCCCGGGGGACTTGCCGGATGGCTACACCTTC
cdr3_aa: CASSLPGDLPDGYTF

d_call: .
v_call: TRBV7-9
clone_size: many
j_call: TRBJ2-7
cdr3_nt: TGTGCCAGCAGCTTAGGTGCCTTTTGGGACGAGCAGTACTTC
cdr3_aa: CASSLGAFWDEQYF

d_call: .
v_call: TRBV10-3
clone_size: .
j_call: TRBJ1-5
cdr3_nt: TGTGCCATCAGTGAGGTTTGGGACAATAGCAATCAGCCCCAGCATTTT
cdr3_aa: CAISEVWDNSNQPQHF

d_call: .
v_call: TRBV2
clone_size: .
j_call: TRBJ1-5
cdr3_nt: TGTGCCAGCAGTGAAGAGACTTATAGCAATCAGCCCCAGCATTTT
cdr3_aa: CASSEETYSNQPQHF

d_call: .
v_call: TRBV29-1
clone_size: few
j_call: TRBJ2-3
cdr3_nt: TGCAGCGTTGTAGGGGATACGCAGTATTTT
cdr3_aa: CSVVGDTQYF

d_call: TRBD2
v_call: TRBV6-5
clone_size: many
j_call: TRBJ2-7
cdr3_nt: TGTGCCAGCAGAAGAAGCGGGAGGGGACGCTACGAGCAGTACTTC
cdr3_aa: CASRRSGRGRYEQYF

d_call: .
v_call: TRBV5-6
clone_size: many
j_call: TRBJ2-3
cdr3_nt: TGTGCCAGCAGCTTCCCTTTGACGGGCACAGATACGCAGTATTTT
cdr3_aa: CASSFPLTGTDTQYF

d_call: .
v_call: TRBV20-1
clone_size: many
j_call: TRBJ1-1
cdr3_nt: TGCAGTGCTAGTTCGGGCCCGAAGAACACTGAAGCTTTCTTT
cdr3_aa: CSASSGPKNTEAFF

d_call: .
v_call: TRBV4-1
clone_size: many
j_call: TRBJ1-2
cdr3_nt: TGCGCCAGCAGCCAAGGCTGGGGCGGCTATGGCTACACCTTC
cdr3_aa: CASSQGWGGYGYTF

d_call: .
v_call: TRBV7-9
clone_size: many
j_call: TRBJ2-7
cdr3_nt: TGTGCCAGCAGCTTATTCGTGGACGAGCAGTACTTC
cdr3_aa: CASSLFVDEQYF

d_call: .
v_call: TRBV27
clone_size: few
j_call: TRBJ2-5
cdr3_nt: TGTGCCAGCAGTTTACTCCGGGGTCGGTACCAAGAGACCCAGTACTTC
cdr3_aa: CASSLLRGRYQETQYF

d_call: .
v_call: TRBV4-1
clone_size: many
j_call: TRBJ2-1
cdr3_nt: TGCGCCAGCAGCCAAGAACGTACTTCGAGGGTAAATGAGCAGTTCTTC
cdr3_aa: CASSQERTSRVNEQFF

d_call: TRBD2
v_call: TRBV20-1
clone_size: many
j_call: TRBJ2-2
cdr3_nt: TGCAGTGCTAGGTCTTCCCGGGAGGAAGCCACCGGGGAGCTGTTTTTT
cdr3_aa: CSARSSREEATGELFF